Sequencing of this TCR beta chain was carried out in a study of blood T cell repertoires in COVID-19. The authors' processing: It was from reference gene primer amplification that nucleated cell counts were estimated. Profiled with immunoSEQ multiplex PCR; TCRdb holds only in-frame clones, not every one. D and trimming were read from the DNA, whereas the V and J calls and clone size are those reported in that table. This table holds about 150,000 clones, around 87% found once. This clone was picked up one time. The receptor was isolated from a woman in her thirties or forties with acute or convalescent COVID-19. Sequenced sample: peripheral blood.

CDR3: CASQRDNEQFF. The CDR3, as DNA: TGTGCCAGCCAGCGGGACAATGAGCAGTTCTTC. The J gene is TRBJ2-1, the V gene TRBV7-9, with D possibly being TRBD2 (6 bases). Per germline, CDR1 SEHNR and CDR2 FQNEAQ (reference sequence). V was shortened by 8 bases and J by 5 bases, with 7 bases between the two germline ends. CDR3 length: 11 amino acids.